This T cell receptor (beta chain) was observed in a study of regulatory T cells in long-lasting Graves disease. The authors built TCR beta libraries using iRepertoire HTBI primers and Arm-PCR of CDR3 regions. One entry per CDR3 protein, called by TCRdb with MiXCR from the multiplex PCR reads. In the table there are 550,000 to 700,000 distinct CDR3 sequences, approximately 16% of which are singletons. Time point of the sample: newly diagnosed GD, antithyroid drugs for less than 3 months. PBMC RNA served as the TCR library source. This clonotype was seen many times. The same sample was also studied in work on T cells in Graves' hyperthyroidism and ophthalmopathy. That report adds: Patients with uncontrolled infections, other autoimmune diseases, pregnancy or lactation were excluded. A model using 13 V-J features told ophthalmopathy apart from stable hyperthyroidism.

Sequencing was performed on peripheral blood mononuclear cells (PBMCs), taken at new diagnosis, from a patient treated with antithyroid drugs. The clonotype was recovered from a man aged 18 to 30 with Graves disease.

CDR3 protein: CAISGVSGSLNEQYF. CDR3 in DNA: TGTGCCATCAGTGGTGTTAGCGGGAGTCTAAACGAGCAGTACTTC. The chain uses TRBV10-3 and TRBJ2-7, with TRBD2 identical over 9 bases. The germline V gene has CDR1 ENHRY and CDR2 SYGVKD. The trim removed 4 bases at V and 5 bases at J, leaving 9 bases unmatched. The CDR3 consists of 15 residues.